The rows below give T cell receptor beta chains drawn from one sample of a study of cytomegalovirus exposure and HLA in healthy donors. Produced via immunoSEQ multiplex PCR; TCRdb's table is partial and in-frame only. This table holds hundreds of thousands of clones, roughly 90% found once. The sequencing input was PBMCs. Source of these receptors: a man between 18 and 35 years old in good health and CMV-seropositive. The CDR3 runs from the conserved cysteine through the conserved F or W. A D gene is named only where the DNA matches it firmly. Clone size is stated in some rows and not others, as once, few, many or a class when expanded.

V gene	D gene	J gene	clone size	CDR3 protein	CDR3 DNA
TRBV28	TRBD1	TRBJ1-2	NA	CASSRGGTGKYGYTF	TGTGCCAGCAGTAGGGGGGGGACAGGGAAATATGGCTACACCTTC
TRBV11-2	NA	TRBJ2-3	NA	CASSLVQRGADTQYF	TGTGCCAGCAGCTTAGTCCAGCGCGGGGCAGATACGCAGTATTTT
TRBV30	TRBD1	TRBJ2-1	NA	CAWDRGTYNEQFF	TGTGCCTGGGACAGGGGGACCTACAATGAGCAGTTCTTC
TRBV5-1	TRBD1	TRBJ2-1	once	CASSLKIAGGNEQFF	TGCGCCAGCAGCTTGAAAATCGCAGGGGGCAATGAGCAGTTCTTC
TRBV7-2	NA	TRBJ1-5	NA	CASSLDVGLPSGNQPQHF	TGTGCCAGCAGCTTAGATGTCGGGTTGCCTTCGGGCAATCAGCCCCAGCATTTT
TRBV11-2	NA	TRBJ1-1	NA	CASSLSTGVSTAFF	TGTGCCAGCAGCTTATCTACAGGTGTGAGTACGGCTTTCTTT
TRBV13	TRBD2	TRBJ2-7	NA	CASSPGLAGVGEQYF	TGTGCCAGCAGCCCAGGACTAGCGGGAGTCGGTGAGCAGTACTTC
TRBV6-1	TRBD2	TRBJ2-7	NA	CASSESAGGPNEQYF	TGTGCCAGCAGTGAATCAGCGGGAGGGCCGAATGAGCAGTACTTC
TRBV4-2	NA	TRBJ2-7	NA	CASSRRDTSSESYEQYF	TGTGCCAGCAGCCGCCGGGACACCTCAAGCGAATCCTACGAGCAGTACTTC
TRBV6-5	NA	TRBJ1-3	NA	CASSPDSGNTIYF	TGTGCCAGCAGTCCCGACAGCGGAAACACCATATATTTT
TRBV19	TRBD2	TRBJ2-1	NA	CATSWTSVSYNEQFF	TGTGCCACCTCGTGGACTAGCGTCTCCTACAATGAGCAGTTCTTC
TRBV2	NA	TRBJ1-1	NA	CASSPKGGRTEAFF	TGTGCCAGCTCTCCCAAGGGGGGAAGAACTGAAGCTTTCTTT
TRBV11-3	NA	TRBJ2-1	NA	CASSLAPGSEQFF	TGTGCCAGCAGCTTAGCCCCCGGGAGTGAGCAGTTCTTC
TRBV7-8	TRBD2	TRBJ2-2	NA	CASSSRTSGGGELFF	TGTGCCAGCAGCTCCCGGACTAGCGGGGGCGGGGAGCTGTTTTTT
TRBV5-4	NA	TRBJ2-6	NA	CASASFSGANVLTF	TGTGCCAGCGCATCGTTCTCTGGGGCCAACGTCCTGACTTTC
TRBV2	TRBD2	TRBJ2-7	NA	CASIAGGWSYEQYF	TGTGCCAGCATAGCGGGAGGTTGGTCCTACGAGCAGTACTTC
TRBV11-2	TRBD2	TRBJ2-1	NA	CASSSTSGSYNEQFF	TGTGCCAGCAGCTCGACTAGCGGGAGTTACAATGAGCAGTTCTTC
TRBV6-1	NA	TRBJ1-5	once	CASSGTNRGGRGQPQHF	TGTGCCAGCAGTGGGACTAACCGAGGAGGACGGGGTCAGCCCCAGCATTTT
TRBV27	TRBD2	TRBJ2-3	once	CASSLPRAGGPDTQYF	TGTGCCAGCAGTTTACCAAGAGCGGGAGGGCCGGATACGCAGTATTTT
TRBV2	NA	TRBJ1-2	few	CASSTQGNYGYTF	TGTGCCAGCAGTACGCAGGGGAACTATGGCTACACCTTC
TRBV6-4	TRBD1	TRBJ1-2	NA	CASSAAFPDRGGYTF	TGTGCCAGCAGTGCGGCCTTTCCGGACAGGGGGGGCTACACCTTC
TRBV29-1	NA	TRBJ2-7	NA	CSAYDRNEQYF	TGCAGCGCATACGACAGAAACGAGCAGTACTTC
TRBV6-1	NA	TRBJ2-7	NA	CASSDLPPPLGVEQYF	TGTGCCAGCAGTGACCTCCCCCCCCCGCTAGGTGTCGAGCAGTACTTC
TRBV9	TRBD1	TRBJ2-1	NA	CASSVGQGGYNEQFF	TGTGCCAGCAGCGTCGGACAGGGGGGCTACAATGAGCAGTTCTTC
TRBV6-5	TRBD1	TRBJ1-2	NA	CASSLTGGQAYGYTF	TGTGCCAGCAGTCTAACAGGGGGTCAGGCTTATGGCTACACCTTC
TRBV30	NA	TRBJ1-2	NA	CARRGVSNYGYTF	TGTGCCCGACGGGGAGTCTCTAACTATGGCTACACCTTC
TRBV13	NA	TRBJ2-7	NA	CASSDIYGEQYF	TGTGCCAGCAGCGACATATACGGGGAGCAGTACTTC
TRBV30	TRBD1	TRBJ2-5	NA	CAWGTGGYF	TGTGCCTGGGGGACAGGGGGGTACTTC
TRBV27	NA	TRBJ2-2	NA	CASSLRGGGELFF	TGTGCCAGCAGTTTAAGGGGTGGCGGGGAGCTGTTTTTT
TRBV6-1	NA	TRBJ2-1	NA	CASSEGPGYNEQFF	TGTGCCAGCAGTGAAGGTCCAGGGTACAATGAGCAGTTCTTC
TRBV2	TRBD1	TRBJ1-5	NA	CASSFWDRSPNRDQPQHF	TGTGCCAGCAGCTTCTGGGACAGGTCGCCTAATAGGGATCAGCCCCAGCATTTT
TRBV25-1	TRBD2	TRBJ2-1	NA	CASATELAGSYNEQFF	TGTGCCAGCGCCACCGAACTAGCGGGGTCCTACAATGAGCAGTTCTTC
TRBV6-5	NA	TRBJ1-2	NA	CASSLRTGYGYTF	TGTGCCAGCAGCCTCAGAACAGGCTATGGCTACACCTTC
TRBV4-2	NA	TRBJ1-1	NA	CASSPDSKNTEAFF	TGTGCCAGCAGCCCCGACAGTAAGAACACTGAAGCTTTCTTT
TRBV6-5	TRBD1	TRBJ1-1	NA	CASSYQQGGATEAFF	TGTGCCAGCAGTTACCAACAGGGGGGTGCCACTGAAGCTTTCTTT
TRBV5-4	TRBD2	TRBJ2-1	NA	CASSYPSGEYNEQFF	TGTGCCAGCAGCTATCCTAGCGGAGAATACAATGAGCAGTTCTTC
TRBV6-1	NA	TRBJ1-5	once	CASSASGPGPQHF	TGTGCCAGCAGTGCCTCGGGGCCCGGGCCCCAGCATTTT
TRBV19	NA	TRBJ1-5	NA	CASSIGRVPNQPQHF	TGTGCCAGTAGTATCGGTAGGGTCCCCAATCAGCCCCAGCATTTT
TRBV4-2	NA	TRBJ1-5	NA	CASSQMSDSNQPQHF	TGTGCCAGCAGCCAGATGAGTGATAGCAATCAGCCCCAGCATTTT
TRBV6-5	NA	TRBJ1-4	NA	CASRKRRANEKLFF	TGTGCCAGCAGGAAGAGGCGGGCTAATGAAAAACTGTTTTTT
TRBV27	NA	TRBJ2-1	NA	CASRYSSYNEQFF	TGTGCCAGCAGGTATAGCTCCTACAATGAGCAGTTCTTC
TRBV15	NA	TRBJ2-3	NA	CATSRERVSDTQYF	TGTGCCACCAGCCGTGAGAGGGTCTCAGATACGCAGTATTTT
TRBV18	NA	TRBJ1-2	NA	CASSPERGGYGYTF	TGTGCCAGCTCCCCCGAAAGGGGCGGCTATGGCTACACCTTC
TRBV6-1	NA	TRBJ1-2	NA	CASAPGHRADYGYTF	TGTGCCAGCGCTCCGGGACATCGAGCGGACTATGGCTACACCTTC
TRBV30	NA	TRBJ2-1	NA	CAWSVNEQFF	TGTGCCTGGAGTGTTAATGAGCAGTTCTTC
TRBV19	TRBD1	TRBJ1-1	NA	CASGIGQGEAFF	TGTGCCAGTGGGATTGGACAGGGGGAAGCTTTCTTT
TRBV7-2	TRBD1	TRBJ1-2	many	CASSGRDSALYGYTF	TGTGCCAGCAGCGGGCGGGACAGCGCTCTCTATGGCTACACCTTC
TRBV11-2	TRBD1	TRBJ2-5	NA	CASSLARSGGQETQYF	TGTGCCAGCAGCTTAGCCAGGTCAGGGGGCCAAGAGACCCAGTACTTC
TRBV7-3	NA	TRBJ2-3	NA	CASSSGTNTDTQYF	TGTGCCAGCAGCTCCGGGACCAACACAGATACGCAGTATTTT
TRBV19	TRBD1	TRBJ2-1	NA	CASSMWQGVGEQFF	TGTGCCAGTAGTATGTGGCAGGGGGTGGGTGAGCAGTTCTTC
TRBV7-8	NA	TRBJ2-7	NA	CASSGGMGYEQYF	TGTGCCAGCAGTGGGGGGATGGGCTACGAGCAGTACTTC
TRBV2	NA	TRBJ2-7	NA	CASSAHTYEQYF	TGTGCCAGCAGTGCCCATACCTACGAGCAGTACTTC
TRBV10-3	NA	TRBJ2-5	NA	CAIRPSAEETQYF	TGTGCCATCAGGCCCTCGGCCGAAGAGACCCAGTACTTC
TRBV7-2	NA	TRBJ2-1	NA	CASSLNIEQFF	TGTGCCAGCAGCTTAAATATCGAGCAGTTCTTC
TRBV7-8	NA	TRBJ1-5	NA	CASSSRGNQPQHF	TGTGCCAGCAGCTCGCGGGGCAATCAGCCCCAGCATTTT
TRBV28	TRBD2	TRBJ2-3	once	CASSLGGTSGSDTQYF	TGTGCCAGCAGTTTGGGAGGGACTAGCGGGTCGGATACGCAGTATTTT
TRBV29-1	TRBD2	TRBJ2-3	NA	CSALSGSWTDTQYF	TGCAGCGCCCTTAGCGGGAGCTGGACAGATACGCAGTATTTT
TRBV28	NA	TRBJ2-7	NA	CATTGTGSPTYEQYF	TGTGCCACAACCGGGACTGGGAGCCCAACCTACGAGCAGTACTTC
TRBV27	TRBD1	TRBJ2-2	NA	CASSVTGQGYTGELFF	TGTGCCAGCAGTGTTACGGGACAGGGTTACACCGGGGAGCTGTTTTTT
TRBV5-1	NA	TRBJ2-1	NA	CASSPTDYRGNEQFF	TGCGCCAGCAGCCCTACTGATTATAGAGGGAATGAGCAGTTCTTC